This T cell receptor (beta chain) was identified in a study of identical twins listed by TCRdb under 2016. Regarding the study in general: To test whether fetal clonotypes persist, this study deep-sequenced TCR alpha and beta repertoires from monozygotic twins, from unrelated adults of various ages, and from cord blood. To rule out contamination, the twin experiments were replicated at different times with different library preparation protocols. The study at large found these results: Because the same donors could not be followed over many years, the conclusions depended on cross-sectional statistical analysis. The excess sharing between twins in beta out-of-frame sequences was weaker because fewer shared sequences reduced the signal-to-noise ratio. Compared with coincidental sharing between unrelated individuals, out-of-frame TCR alpha sequences shared between twins showed an excess of sequences with low generation probability. Recombination models systematically underestimated out-of-frame TCR alpha sharing in monozygotic twins but agreed with sharing between unrelated individuals. Fewer insertions were carried by abundant cord blood beta clonotypes, a similar but weaker trend appeared in young adult naive repertoires, and no such trend appeared in memory repertoires. Invariant T cells such as MAIT and iNKT could partly confound zero-insertion analyses, although diverse VJ usage argued against such confounding for most clonotypes.

Every donor in the study was a healthy Caucasian. Three unrelated non-twin adults were also sequenced: a male aged 18 to 30, a male aged 50 to 60 and a female aged 50 to 60. Using Miltenyi CD45RO+ enrichment and human naive T-cell isolation kits, memory (CD45RO+) and naive T cells were isolated from PBMC. Library preparation used 5' RACE. The sequencer was an Illumina HiSeq 2000. Template switching added a universal primer binding site, and the final cDNA carried a unique molecular identifier that allowed TCR cDNA molecules to be counted accurately. First-strand cDNA for TCR alpha and beta chains was synthesized from specific primers in the conserved constant-segment region. To control for contamination, each cDNA library was double barcoded with a SMART-Mk sample barcode plus Illumina barcodes. Two successive PCR steps introduced TruSeq adapter sequences along with Illumina sample barcodes. TCR alpha and beta cDNA libraries were sequenced on the Illumina HiSeq platform with custom primers. On the authors' methods: Raw reads were processed with MiGEC to extract unique molecular identifiers, and MiXCR was used to determine CDR3 positions. For each individual, recombination models were inferred using an EM algorithm with the repgenHMM and IGoR tools. The tcR package in R was used for shared clonotype analysis, with sharing normalized by the product of cloneset sizes. To study raw recombination free of thymic and clonal selection effects, out-of-frame nonproductive sequences were analyzed. TCRdb cleaned the public reads at Q25 with fastp, built clones with MiXCR and kept in-frame beta chains. Each entry merges the rows of one CDR3 protein and shows their most common DNA and genes. The V and J calls, along with clone size, are taken from TCRdb and not from the paper's own processing. The sample table contains about 690,000 distinct CDR3 sequences; only one count was recorded for approximately 6% of them. Roughly 2% of the sample rests with the top ten.

This clonotype was recorded at least ten times. Its antigen has not been determined. No qualities accompany the bases; no much larger clone lies one base away. V is clipped by 3 bases and J by 1 base, and the sequence between their germline boundaries is 7 bases long. CDR1 MNHEY and CDR2 SMNVEV are derived from the germline V gene (reference sequence). The CDR3 spans 14 residues, from the cysteine through the phenylalanine. Left in the record is the CDR3 DNA by itself, 42 bases read in frame from the first base. Sequenced material: naive T cells sorted from blood. This sample's cell subset or site label indicates: cells isolated with a human naive T-cell isolation kit. This receptor was identified in a man aged 18 to 29 in good health. Here the chain combines TRBV27 and TRBJ2-1; confidence is insufficient to name the D gene. The bases read TGTGCCAGCAGTTTCGTGGGATCCTACAATGAGCAGTTCTTC. Translated, this gives CASSFVGSYNEQFF.